A single sample gave rise to the 9 T cell receptor beta chains below, sequenced in a study of cytomegalovirus exposure and HLA in healthy donors. Researchers ran the PCR with 60 Vbeta and 13 Jbeta primers. TCRdb's copy holds only in-frame clones and misses some; the assay was immunoSEQ multiplex PCR. The sample has approximately 69,000 clones, around 76% seen once. The sample taken for sequencing was PBMCs. These receptors came from a woman younger than 45 in good health and CMV-seropositive.

The chain uses TRBV25-1 and TRBJ1-1; TRBD1 aligns across 8 bases. The CDR3 runs 14 residues. J was trimmed by 4 bases and V by 3 bases; bases with no gene match: 4. Germline CDR1 is MGHDK and CDR2 is SYGVNS. CDR3 nucleotide sequence: TGTGCCAGCAGTGAGTCAGGGGGCAGCACTGAAGCTTTCTTT. Residues: CASSESGGSTEAFF. Full variable domain (rest looked up from reference TRBV25-1 and TRBJ1-1): EADIYQTPRYLVIGTGKKITLECSQTMGHDKMYWYQQDPGMELHLIHYSYGVNSTEKGDLSSESTVSRIRTEHFPLTLESARPSHTSQYLCASSESGGSTEAFFGQGTRLTVV.

Written as DNA, the CDR3 is TGTGCCAGCATCAGAAGCGTGGCGGGAGGGCCTTCGGGGGAGACCCAGTACTTC. Amino acids: CASIRSVAGGPSGETQYF. The chain combines TRBV21-1 with TRBJ2-5; the table's D gene call, TRBD2, was not cross checked with the DNA. TRBV21-1 is a pseudogene segment. The CDR3 totals 18 residues.

This sequence joins TRBV5-1 and TRBJ2-5, with 12 bases aligning to TRBD2. This CDR3 contains 15 residues. Germline V gives CDR1 SGHRS, CDR2 YFSETQ. With 3 bases clipped from V and 3 bases from J, the junction kept 3 bases outside the gene matches. CDR3 loop: CASSSTSGSEETQYF. The CDR3 nucleotides read TGCGCCAGCAGCTCGACTAGCGGGAGTGAAGAGACCCAGTACTTC.

The chain joins TRBV25-1 to TRBJ1-2, with no clear D. The length of the CDR3 is 13 residues. From germline, CDR1 is MGHDK and CDR2 SYGVNS. V shed 3 bases and J shed 4 bases, with 9 bases lying between them. The CDR3 reads CASSEGSSYGYTF. CDR3 nucleotide sequence: TGTGCCAGCAGTGAGGGCAGCAGCTATGGCTACACCTTC.

The V call is TRBV6-1, the J call TRBJ1-3; 8 bases map to TRBD1. This CDR3 comprises 14 residues. V dropped 5 bases and J dropped 2; count of bases not matched to a gene: 2. Looked up from germline, CDR1 is MNHNS and CDR2 is SASEGT. The CDR3 coding sequence is TGTGCCAGCAGTAACAGGGGGACTGGAAACACCATATATTTT. Amino acid sequence: CASSNRGTGNTIYF.

The CDR3 here is CASSQGDRREQYF. CDR3 coding DNA: TGCGCCAGCAGCCAAGGGGACAGAAGAGAGCAGTACTTC. The chain is built from TRBV4-3 and TRBJ2-7, with 7 positions matching TRBD1. The trim removed 1 base at V and 7 bases at J, leaving 4 bases unmatched. This CDR3 region has 13 residues. In germline, CDR1 is LGHNA, CDR2 YSLEER.

This clone was found a few times. The rearrangement links TRBV29-1 to TRBJ2-7; tentatively, D is TRBD1 (5 bases). From germline, CDR1 is SQVTM and CDR2 ANQGSEA. V gave up 6 bases and J gave up 3 bases, with 21 bases separating them. There are 15 residues in the CDR3. The CDR3 coding sequence is TGCAGCGTCGGAAGCTCTGACAGTGTAAGCTACGAGCAGTACTTC. This encodes CSVGSSDSVSYEQYF.

The chain has TRBV7-8 and TRBJ2-7; D uncertain. V lost 1 base to trimming and J lost 5 bases, with 24 bases between them. Germline values: CDR1 SGHVS, CDR2 FQNEAQ. The CDR3 runs 18 residues. The CDR3 DNA follows: TGTGCCAGCAGCTTAGGAGGAGTCGGTGGGTCTAGAGGCCACGAGCAGTACTTC. It specifies CASSLGGVGGSRGHEQYF.

In nucleotides, the CDR3 is TGTGCCAGCAGTTTATTAGGGGCAGATACGCAGTATTTT. Protein product: CASSLLGADTQYF. The J gene is TRBJ2-3, the V gene TRBV27; tentative D call: TRBD1 (5 bases). The V end lost 1 base, the J end lost 4 bases, and 6 bases lay between the germline ends. Germline V CDR1 and CDR2: MNHEY, SMNVEV (reference sequence). The CDR3 loop spans 13 amino acids.